The sequence of this T cell receptor beta chain was determined in a study of CD4 T cells in relation to SARS-CoV-2 and coronaviruses. Across the whole study: ViraFEST: roughly 10-day antigen culture of PBMCs, then TCR beta CDR3 sequencing. General observations from the study: Crossreactive clones expanded significantly less to SARS-CoV-2 than monoreactive clones. Crossreactivity was assessed only for spike protein, not other viral proteins.

Unexposed donor CD4+ T cells date from about 2011-2019, before the COVID-19 pandemic. After approximately ten days of culture, CD4+ T cells were isolated. Testing used SARS-CoV-2 S/N and four cold-coronavirus spikes on unexposed-donor CD4+ T cells, cells permitting. This clone occurred once. Its antigen is not known. This table comes from immunoSEQ multiplex PCR, and its TCRdb copy is limited to in-frame clones, with some not included. The sample carries roughly 21,000 clones, under 85% recorded once. The length of the CDR3 is 16 residues. The sample consisted of CD4+ T cells from PBMCs, cultured in vitro. The rearrangement uses TRBV21-1 and TRBJ1-2; the D call TRBD1 from the table was never checked on the DNA. TRBV21-1 is a recognized pseudogene. This TCR derives from a human donor in good health. In DNA form, the CDR3 reads TGTGCCAGCAGCAATACAAGGGGACAAGCTATCTATGGCTACACCTTC. As protein: CASSNTRGQAIYGYTF.